This T cell receptor (beta chain) was recorded in a study of T cell responses to AZD1222 COVID-19 vaccine. Study-wide points: The donor cohort was predominantly white British with a female majority, and clonal diversity may have been underestimated. Samples come after the peak T cell response, not at day 14. Baseline seropositivity characterized only six AZD1222 recipients. The CD4 TCRs associated with vaccination extended across spike and predominated at 160-218 and 743-854.

V lost 0 bases and J 1 base, leaving 10 bases between the germline ends. Germline CDR1 is SGHTA and CDR2 is FQGTGA. The CDR3 is made up of 15 amino acids. On this clone itself: Its cognate antigen is unknown.

Generated by immunoSEQ multiplex PCR, the TCRdb table keeps only in-frame clones and is missing some. The table records about 94,000 clones, roughly 89% of them present only once. The origin of this receptor is an adult in good health. The sequenced sample was peripheral blood, obtained on day 0 of AZD1222 vaccination. The chain recombines TRBV7-3 with TRBJ2-7; D perhaps matches TRBD1 (6 bases). In DNA form, the CDR3 reads TGTGCCAGCAGCTTAACCCATGGACAGTCCTACGAGCAGTACTTC. Amino acids: CASSLTHGQSYEQYF.